This is a list of T cell receptor beta chains from one sample in a study of metastatic and nonmetastatic thyroid tumors. With MiXCR, TCRdb called clones anew from the PCR reads. The sample lists 18,000 or so clones; 20% to 25% were seen once. Material for sequencing was tumor tissue. These receptors came from a female donor with papillary thyroid cancer or a benign thyroid nodule (not recorded which). Some clones in this sample may be carry-over from other donors' samples. Each CDR3 is given with its conserved first and last residue. The order of the fields is V gene, J gene, clone size, D gene, CDR3 DNA, CDR3 protein. A D gene is named only where the DNA matches it firmly. Clone size is stated in some rows and not others, as once, few, many or a class when expanded.

V gene: TRBV5-1; J gene: TRBJ2-5; clone size: many; D gene: TRBD1; CDR3 DNA: TGCGCCAGCAGCTTGGGGACTAGGACAGGGGGCGAAGAGACCCAGTACTTC; CDR3 protein: CASSLGTRTGGEETQYF
V gene: TRBV6-5; J gene: TRBJ2-7; clone size: few; D gene: TRBD1; CDR3 DNA: TGTGCCAGCAGTTTTACAGGGGGCGAGCAGTACTTC; CDR3 protein: CASSFTGGEQYF
V gene: TRBV30; J gene: TRBJ1-2; clone size: many; D gene: NA; CDR3 DNA: TGTGCCTGGAGTGCCCCAGGGAGGGTAGATGGCTACACCTTC; CDR3 protein: CAWSAPGRVDGYTF
V gene: TRBV6-6; J gene: TRBJ2-3; clone size: few; D gene: NA; CDR3 DNA: TGTGCCAGCAGTTACCACTCAGGGGGGGCAGATACGCAGTATTTT; CDR3 protein: CASSYHSGGADTQYF
V gene: TRBV6-1; J gene: TRBJ2-3; clone size: few; D gene: TRBD1; CDR3 DNA: TGTGCCAGCAGAGGGACAGGGGGGGATACGCAGTATTTT; CDR3 protein: CASRGTGGDTQYF
V gene: TRBV5-1; J gene: TRBJ2-1; clone size: many; D gene: NA; CDR3 DNA: TGCGCCAGCTCCGAGCAGGGGGGGTTTTACAATGAGCAGTTCTTC; CDR3 protein: CASSEQGGFYNEQFF
V gene: TRBV7-2; J gene: TRBJ1-2; clone size: many; D gene: NA; CDR3 DNA: TGTGCCAGCAGCCCAACCGCGGGGGCAGGCTATGGCTACACCTTC; CDR3 protein: CASSPTAGAGYGYTF
V gene: TRBV30; J gene: TRBJ1-3; clone size: NA; D gene: NA; CDR3 DNA: TGTGCCTGGAGTTCAGGGGCTGGAAACACCATATATTTT; CDR3 protein: CAWSSGAGNTIYF
V gene: TRBV6-5; J gene: TRBJ2-7; clone size: NA; D gene: TRBD1; CDR3 DNA: TGTGCCAGCAGTTTCGCCTCCGGGACAGGGAGGTACGAGCAGTACTTC; CDR3 protein: CASSFASGTGRYEQYF
V gene: TRBV5-1; J gene: TRBJ2-1; clone size: NA; D gene: NA; CDR3 DNA: TGCGCCAGCAGCTTGTATGACAATGAGCAGTTCTTC; CDR3 protein: CASSLYDNEQFF
V gene: TRBV7-8; J gene: TRBJ2-7; clone size: many; D gene: TRBD2; CDR3 DNA: TGTGCCAGCAGCTTAGTTGCAGGGAGTCTAGCGGGGTTCTCCTACGAGCAGTACTTC; CDR3 protein: CASSLVAGSLAGFSYEQYF
V gene: TRBV6-1; J gene: TRBJ2-3; clone size: NA; D gene: TRBD2; CDR3 DNA: TGTGCCAGCAGTCTGACTAGCGCACGCACAGATACGCAGTATTTT; CDR3 protein: CASSLTSARTDTQYF
V gene: TRBV19; J gene: TRBJ2-1; clone size: many; D gene: NA; CDR3 DNA: TGTGCCAGTAGTATGGGTCAGGGATTCAATGAGCAGTTCTTC; CDR3 protein: CASSMGQGFNEQFF
V gene: TRBV28; J gene: TRBJ1-5; clone size: many; D gene: NA; CDR3 DNA: TGTGCCAGCAGTTTTAGGGGGGGCCGAGTCCTCAATCAGCCCCAGCATTTT; CDR3 protein: CASSFRGGRVLNQPQHF
V gene: TRBV11-2; J gene: TRBJ2-5; clone size: NA; D gene: NA; CDR3 DNA: TGTGCCAGCAGCTTAGATAAGGGGGCGGGGAGCGGGAGAGAGACCCAGTACTTC; CDR3 protein: CASSLDKGAGSGRETQYF
V gene: TRBV5-8; J gene: TRBJ1-3; clone size: NA; D gene: NA; CDR3 DNA: TGTGCCAGCAGCTTGGAGGATTATGGAAACACCATATATTTT; CDR3 protein: CASSLEDYGNTIYF
V gene: TRBV12-3/TRBV12-4; J gene: TRBJ1-4; clone size: many; D gene: NA; CDR3 DNA: TGTGCCAGCAGTTTTGACGGACACCGTGGGGAAAAACTGTTTTTT; CDR3 protein: CASSFDGHRGEKLFF
V gene: TRBV10-2; J gene: TRBJ1-1; clone size: many; D gene: NA; CDR3 DNA: TGCGCCAGCAGAATTGCTTTCCAGGCTGAAGCTTTCTTT; CDR3 protein: CASRIAFQAEAFF
V gene: TRBV7-8; J gene: TRBJ2-1; clone size: many; D gene: NA; CDR3 DNA: TGTGCCAGCAGCCCCCGGGTTGCGGGAAGAGACAATGAGCAGTTCTTC; CDR3 protein: CASSPRVAGRDNEQFF
V gene: TRBV27; J gene: TRBJ1-2; clone size: few; D gene: NA; CDR3 DNA: TGTGCCAGCCTCCGGCTGTGCTACACCTTC; CDR3 protein: CASLRLCYTF
V gene: TRBV9; J gene: TRBJ1-4; clone size: many; D gene: NA; CDR3 DNA: TGTGCCAGCAGCGTAGACGGGGTGGGCTTGCAAAAACTGTTTTTT; CDR3 protein: CASSVDGVGLQKLFF
V gene: TRBV5-1; J gene: TRBJ2-2; clone size: once; D gene: TRBD2; CDR3 DNA: TGCGCCAGCAGCGCCGACCTAGCGGGCACCGGGGAGCTGTTTTTT; CDR3 protein: CASSADLAGTGELFF
V gene: TRBV10-3; J gene: TRBJ2-3; clone size: many; D gene: NA; CDR3 DNA: TGTGCCATCAGTGATGTGGCATACACAGATACGCAGTATTTT; CDR3 protein: CAISDVAYTDTQYF
V gene: TRBV11-3; J gene: TRBJ2-3; clone size: many; D gene: NA; CDR3 DNA: TGTGCCAGCAGCTTAGGGGGATTCATTTTGACGGGCACAGATACGCAGTATTTT; CDR3 protein: CASSLGGFILTGTDTQYF